A selection of T cell receptor beta chains follows, all from one sample in a study of human T cells and chemical hapten exposure. TCRdb fed the RACE reads into MiXCR, producing one record per CDR3 protein. The top ten clones hold 0.9% to 0.95% of a sample with roughly 120,000 distinct CDR3 sequences, around 13% of them seen once. Sequenced material: whole blood, taken in connection with sensitization to the hapten diphenylcyclopropenone (DPC). These receptors all come from a man aged 18 to 30 with alopecia areata. Some clones in this sample may be carry-over from other donors' samples. The CDR3 runs from the conserved cysteine through the conserved F or W.

v_call: TRBV5-1
j_call: TRBJ2-7
cdr3_aa: CASSLGTLSSYEQYF

v_call: TRBV6-2/TRBV6-3
j_call: TRBJ1-5
cdr3_aa: CASSWGQVYNQPQHF

v_call: TRBV24-1
j_call: TRBJ2-1
cdr3_aa: CATSPSGGARYEQFF

v_call: TRBV28
j_call: TRBJ2-1
cdr3_aa: CASSSQDRWQFF

v_call: TRBV9
j_call: TRBJ2-6
cdr3_aa: CASSVAGSSGANVLTF

v_call: TRBV2
j_call: TRBJ2-1
cdr3_aa: CASSVRARGNEQFF

v_call: TRBV21-1
j_call: TRBJ1-2
cdr3_aa: CASSKKDYYGYTF

v_call: TRBV11-3
j_call: TRBJ2-2
cdr3_aa: CASSLERFPNTGELFF

v_call: TRBV7-2
j_call: TRBJ1-6
cdr3_aa: CASSLITGSSYNSPLHF

v_call: TRBV5-8
j_call: TRBJ2-3
cdr3_aa: CASSPGREDTQYF

v_call: TRBV6-5
j_call: TRBJ2-1
cdr3_aa: CASSLGTSYNEQFF

v_call: TRBV20-1
j_call: TRBJ2-7
cdr3_aa: CSARTRTAYEQYF

v_call: TRBV12-3/TRBV12-4
j_call: TRBJ1-2
cdr3_aa: CASSSPTGELANYGYTF

v_call: TRBV5-1
j_call: TRBJ2-3
cdr3_aa: CASSLEPATGTDTQYF

v_call: TRBV7-9
j_call: TRBJ2-5
cdr3_aa: CASSLRLVEETQYF

v_call: TRBV29-1
j_call: TRBJ2-3
cdr3_aa: CSVLADTDTQYF

v_call: TRBV11-2
j_call: TRBJ1-5
cdr3_aa: CASSLEGSNQPQHF

v_call: TRBV6-6
j_call: TRBJ2-1
cdr3_aa: CASSPERGVNEQFF

v_call: TRBV4-3
j_call: TRBJ2-6
cdr3_aa: CASSPLDTSGANVLTF

v_call: TRBV6-5
j_call: TRBJ2-5
cdr3_aa: CARVQGAWETQYF

v_call: TRBV6-2/TRBV6-3
j_call: TRBJ2-6
cdr3_aa: CASSSGHNAGANVLTF

v_call: TRBV18
j_call: TRBJ2-5
cdr3_aa: CASSPVGQGHQETQYF

v_call: TRBV5-1
j_call: TRBJ2-3
cdr3_aa: CASSTIAGGHNTQYF

v_call: TRBV7-3
j_call: TRBJ2-3
cdr3_aa: CASSPVGLAGGKDTQYF

v_call: TRBV7-6
j_call: TRBJ2-3
cdr3_aa: CASSLVPASGDTQYF

v_call: TRBV20-1
j_call: TRBJ1-1
cdr3_aa: CSAPVGREAFF

v_call: TRBV5-1
j_call: TRBJ2-1
cdr3_aa: CASSLEPTGGYNEQFF

v_call: TRBV6-2/TRBV6-3
j_call: TRBJ1-6
cdr3_aa: CAARAEGYNSPLHF

v_call: TRBV19
j_call: TRBJ2-7
cdr3_aa: CASSMTSYEQYF

v_call: TRBV7-6
j_call: TRBJ2-2
cdr3_aa: CASSAGTGGYTGELFF

v_call: TRBV4-3
j_call: TRBJ2-2
cdr3_aa: CASSQDGYSNTGELFF

v_call: TRBV12-3/TRBV12-4
j_call: TRBJ1-3
cdr3_aa: CASSFRVPGNTIYF

v_call: TRBV13
j_call: TRBJ2-1
cdr3_aa: CASSSGTLYYNEQFF

v_call: TRBV2
j_call: TRBJ2-1
cdr3_aa: CATGGLGGYEQFF

v_call: TRBV12-3/TRBV12-4
j_call: TRBJ2-2
cdr3_aa: CASSLDRGQNGELFF

v_call: TRBV4-3
j_call: TRBJ2-1
cdr3_aa: CASSRLGLAASYNEQFF

v_call: TRBV24-1
j_call: TRBJ2-2
cdr3_aa: CATSGQGYTGELFF

v_call: TRBV12-3/TRBV12-4
j_call: TRBJ2-3
cdr3_aa: CASSLRDRGLDTQYF

v_call: TRBV12-3/TRBV12-4
j_call: TRBJ2-1
cdr3_aa: CASSSRDRVYNEQFF

v_call: TRBV25-1
j_call: TRBJ1-5
cdr3_aa: CASSESKVYSNQPQHF

v_call: TRBV7-6
j_call: TRBJ1-1
cdr3_aa: CASSRNSGAQNTEAFF

v_call: TRBV9
j_call: TRBJ2-7
cdr3_aa: CASSPRGGASPDSYEQYF

v_call: TRBV10-3
j_call: TRBJ2-2
cdr3_aa: CAISVAGTGELFF

v_call: TRBV24-1
j_call: TRBJ1-2
cdr3_aa: CARPSHLPHYGYTF

v_call: TRBV12-3/TRBV12-4
j_call: TRBJ2-2
cdr3_aa: CASSYLQGVNTGELFF

v_call: TRBV24-1
j_call: TRBJ1-1
cdr3_aa: CATRAGGMNTEAFF

v_call: TRBV28
j_call: TRBJ2-7
cdr3_aa: CASSLGRGREQYF

v_call: TRBV11-2
j_call: TRBJ2-2
cdr3_aa: CASSLGRTLHTGELFF

v_call: TRBV2
j_call: TRBJ1-4
cdr3_aa: CASSGQLIATNEKLFF